The rows below give T cell receptor beta chains drawn from one sample of a study of T cell repertoires in cytomegalovirus infection. Using its own MiXCR run on the reads, TCRdb lists one record per CDR3 protein. The repertoire holds fewer than 650,000 distinct CDR3 sequences, with just under 40% as singletons. Their antigens remain unidentified. The sample consisted of cultured PBMCs, taken from culture after CMV antigen stimulation. All receptors come from a human donor in good health (CMV status not recorded). Some clones in this sample may be carry-over from other donors' samples. The CDR3 runs from the conserved cysteine through the conserved F or W. D genes are given only for firm matches. Clone size appears in some rows only: once, few, many, or a class for an expanded clone.

TRBV7-2	many	TRBJ2-1	TRBD2	CASSPRGGSSYNEQFF	TGTGCCAGCAGCCCCCGGGGCGGGAGCTCCTACAATGAGCAGTTCTTC
TRBV7-2	many	TRBJ2-3	-	CASSRTTSDTQYF	TGTGCCAGCAGTCGGACTACGTCAGATACGCAGTATTTT
TRBV20-1	-	TRBJ2-1	TRBD2	CSARLGRTSGFSYNEQFF	TGCAGTGCTAGATTGGGCAGGACTAGCGGGTTCTCCTACAATGAGCAGTTCTTC
TRBV7-2	few	TRBJ2-5	-	CASSFGWETQYF	TGTGCCAGCAGCTTCGGTTGGGAGACCCAGTACTTC
TRBV20-1	-	TRBJ2-7	-	CSARDPRDLPAEQYF	TGCAGTGCTAGAGATCCCAGGGACCTACCCGCCGAGCAGTACTTC
TRBV7-7	-	TRBJ1-5	TRBD1	CASSTPGQVGQRPQHF	TGTGCCAGCAGCACCCCGGGACAGGTGGGTCAAAGGCCCCAGCATTTT
TRBV7-6	many	TRBJ1-5	-	CASSLGGIGNQPQHF	TGTGCCAGCAGCTTAGGGGGTATTGGCAATCAGCCCCAGCATTTT
TRBV7-6	many	TRBJ2-5	TRBD2	CASSSGLAGVETQYF	TGTGCCAGCAGCTCGGGACTAGCGGGAGTCGAGACCCAGTACTTC
TRBV4-2	few	TRBJ2-2	-	CASSQDAQPSNSANTGELFF	TGTGCCAGCAGCCAAGACGCTCAACCCAGCAATTCAGCGAACACCGGGGAGCTGTTTTTT
TRBV6-2/TRBV6-3	few	TRBJ2-7	TRBD2	CASSPLAGEGLYEQYF	TGTGCCAGCAGTCCCTTAGCGGGAGAGGGGCTCTACGAGCAGTACTTC
TRBV6-1	-	TRBJ2-3	TRBD1	CASSRAPGQGADTQYF	TGTGCCAGCAGTCGCGCCCCGGGACAGGGGGCAGATACGCAGTATTTT
TRBV5-4	few	TRBJ2-5	-	CASSLDRASQETQYF	TGTGCCAGCAGCTTGGACAGGGCGAGCCAAGAGACCCAGTACTTC
TRBV6-1	-	TRBJ2-7	-	CASSENVLAASSYEQYF	TGTGCCAGCAGTGAAAACGTATTGGCGGCTAGCTCCTACGAGCAGTACTTC
TRBV6-1	-	TRBJ2-7	-	CASRRSDEQYF	TGTGCCAGCAGAAGGTCGGACGAGCAGTACTTC
TRBV12-3/TRBV12-4	-	TRBJ2-7	-	CASSFQGHEQYF	TGTGCCAGCAGTTTCCAGGGCCACGAGCAGTACTTC
TRBV12-3/TRBV12-4	-	TRBJ2-1	TRBD2	CASRTGTSGSSYNEQFF	TGTGCCAGCAGAACCGGGACTAGCGGGAGCTCCTACAATGAGCAGTTCTTC
TRBV10-3	-	TRBJ2-7	TRBD2	CAISLAGDSYEQYF	TGTGCCATCAGCCTAGCGGGAGACTCCTACGAGCAGTACTTC
TRBV3-1	-	TRBJ1-1	-	CASSNSNTEAFF	TGTGCCAGCAGCAACAGTAACACTGAAGCTTTCTTT
TRBV27	-	TRBJ2-3	-	CASSLASPGDTQYF	TGTGCCAGCAGTTTAGCCAGCCCCGGAGATACGCAGTATTTT
TRBV11-2	-	TRBJ2-7	-	CASSLFRSTGYEQYF	TGTGCCAGCAGCTTATTCCGCTCGACTGGCTACGAGCAGTACTTC
TRBV7-9	-	TRBJ2-3	-	CASSFLRRADTQYF	TGTGCCAGCAGCTTTTTAAGAAGGGCAGATACGCAGTATTTT